This T cell receptor beta chain was captured in a study of cytotoxic CD8 clonotypes in ibrutinib-treated CLL. Turning to the study itself: After treatment lasting a median about twelve months, range 6 to 36, response samples were collected. Samples averaged about 260,000 productive templates and some 91,000 productive rearrangements.

With 6 bases removed from V and 6 bases from J, the gap between germline ends came to 15 bases. Germline-derived CDR1 and CDR2 are MNHEY and SVGAGI. The CDR3 extends over 14 amino acids. Whole-study results and caveats: Public clonotypes proved infrequent, and on treatment they shrank or remained steady. Clonality, elevated at ibrutinib response, dropped back toward baseline at progression.

About this clone: The target antigen is unknown.

Data came from immunoSEQ multiplex PCR; TCRdb stores just in-frame clones and leaves some out. The repertoire consists of 15,000 to 20,000 clones, with 68% occurring once and the leading ten covering under 20%. The rearrangement uses TRBV6-5 and TRBJ1-5, with a weak D call TRBD1 (5 bases). The specimen was PBMCs, collected before ibrutinib treatment. The sequence came from a human donor with chronic lymphocytic leukemia. CDR3 coding DNA: TGTGCCAGCAGGGGCAGGGCTGCTGGTCAGCCCCAGCATTTT. Its protein product is CASRGRAAGQPQHF.